This entry concerns a single T cell receptor beta chain. The germline CDR1 and CDR2 sequences are GTSNPN and SVGIG (reference sequence). This CDR3 spans 10 amino acids. The data were taken from a study of blood T cell repertoires in COVID-19. At the level of the study: COVID-19 samples from acute and convalescent phases originated in the United States, Italy and Spain.

The authors' processing: Amplification of reference gene primers provided the estimated nucleated cell counts. Only in-frame clones appear in the TCRdb table, and some are missing; sequencing was by immunoSEQ multiplex PCR. The V and J calls and clone size were taken over from that table, and D and trimming were inferred from the DNA. This sample has 200,000 to 250,000 clones, with approximately 91% found just once. This sequence originates from an older woman with acute or convalescent COVID-19. This sequence joins TRBV30 and TRBJ1-1; 7 bases are a match to TRBD1. Sequencing was performed on peripheral blood. Here the CDR3 reads CASQGAEAFF. CDR3 in DNA: TGTGCTTCTCAGGGGGCTGAAGCTTTCTTT.